The 24 T cell receptor beta chains below were found in one sample sequenced in a study of shared clonotypes between healthy human individuals. Sequencing was performed with immunoSEQ multiplex PCR; in TCRdb, only in-frame clones are kept and a portion is missing. The repertoire consists of 2 million to 2.5 million clones, with under 97% occurring once and the leading ten covering over 0.1%. The sample comprised naive CD4+ T cells sorted from blood. Subset in this sample: CD45RA+ positively selected. These receptors were obtained from a man between 18 and 29 years old in good health.

J is TRBJ1-1 and V is TRBV18; 8 nucleotides agree with TRBD1. This CDR3 has 15 amino acids. CDR1 and CDR2 from the germline V gene are KGHSH and LQKENI. V shed 3 bases, J shed 7 bases, and the junction held 10 bases outside the gene matches. CDR3 sequence: CASSPPGTGEIEAFF. As DNA, the CDR3 is TGTGCCAGCTCACCTCCAGGGACAGGAGAAATTGAAGCTTTCTTT.

This chain links TRBV7-2 with TRBJ2-3; D is possibly TRBD2 (6 bases). CDR3 length: 15 residues. Germline V gives CDR1 SGHTA, CDR2 FQGNSA. V lost 4 bases, J lost 2 bases, and 13 bases lay in between. As DNA, the CDR3 is TGTGCCAGCAGCTCAGCCGGGACTCCCACAGATACGCAGTATTTT. It yields the protein CASSSAGTPTDTQYF.

The rearrangement joins TRBV12-5 to TRBJ2-3, with 7 bases that match TRBD2. The CDR3 consists of 16 residues. V lost 2 bases, J lost 2 bases, and 7 bases stayed unmatched. From germline, CDR1 is LGHNT and CDR2 FRNRAP. CDR3 coding DNA: TGTGCTAGTGGTTTGAGCCGAGCGGGATCCACAGATACGCAGTATTTT. It yields the protein CASGLSRAGSTDTQYF.

Note on this clone: Other DNA sequences within the sample encode an identical CDR3. This chain uses TRBV6-5 with TRBJ1-6; no definite D call. The CDR3 consists of 14 residues. Germline V gene lookup returns CDR1 MNHEY and CDR2 SVGAGI. Trimming took 6 bases from V and 0 from J, leaving 6 bases between them. CDR3 sequence reads: CASSPGSYNSPLHF. CDR3 in DNA: TGTGCCAGCAGCCCGGGCTCCTATAATTCACCCCTCCACTTT.

The chain carries TRBV5-1 and TRBJ1-2; a possible D gene is TRBD1 (6 bases). V was pared by 2 bases and J by 4 bases, with 12 bases between. Germline assignment: CDR1 SGHRS and CDR2 YFSETQ. CDR3 length equals 14 residues. The CDR3 reads CASSLIQGSYGYTF. CDR3 bases: TGCGCCAGCAGCTTAATTCAGGGGAGCTATGGCTACACCTTC.

V usage is TRBV6-1 and J usage is TRBJ1-6; 7 bases match TRBD1. The junction had 5 bases not matched to a gene; V was cut back by 5 bases and J by 7 bases. This CDR3 is built from 14 residues. CDR1 and CDR2 (germline): MNHNS, SASEGT. The CDR3 sequence: CASSPGTVNSPLHF. The CDR3 bases are TGTGCCAGCAGTCCCGGGACAGTAAATTCACCCCTCCACTTT.

The chain joins TRBV9 to TRBJ2-3; 8 bases agree with TRBD1. The CDR3 length is 13 residues. With 3 bases clipped from V and 4 bases from J, the junction kept 1 base outside the gene matches. Per the germline V gene, CDR1 is SGDLS and CDR2 is YYNGEE. The CDR3: CASSAQGADTQYF. CDR3 sequence (DNA): TGTGCCAGCAGCGCACAGGGGGCAGATACGCAGTATTTT.

This chain connects TRBV5-1 to TRBJ1-1; D remains ambiguous. The CDR3 has 15 amino acids. Germline CDR1 and CDR2: SGHRS and YFSETQ. V dropped 5 bases and J dropped 1 base, with 15 bases sitting between them. DNA of the CDR3: TGCGCCAGCAGGGGCGATGGGCAGCGGAACACTGAAGCTTTCTTT. Residues: CASRGDGQRNTEAFF.

As for this clone: The identical CDR3 is also encoded by other nucleotide sequences in the sample. This chain uses TRBV19 with TRBJ2-7; TRBD2 matches at 11 bases. The CDR3 runs 13 residues. V shed 5 bases, J shed 4 bases, and the junction held 1 base outside the gene matches. Germline CDR1 is LNHDA and CDR2 is SQIVND (reference sequence). The CDR3 is CASSGTSGYEQYF. The CDR3 DNA follows: TGTGCCAGTAGTGGGACTAGCGGTTACGAGCAGTACTTC.

This sequence joins TRBV4-1 and TRBJ2-3; TRBD2 matches at 13 bases. J lost 2 bases, V lost 3 bases, and 5 bases had no gene match. This CDR3 is built from 17 residues. Germline V gene data show CDR1 as MGHRA and CDR2 as YSYEKL. CDR3 bases: TGCGCCAGCAGCCATACCGGGACTAGCGGGGTCACAGATACGCAGTATTTT. This sequence encodes CASSHTGTSGVTDTQYF.

V is TRBV12-5 and J is TRBJ2-7, with 11 bases identical to TRBD2. This CDR3 region has 19 residues. CDR1 and CDR2 (germline): LGHNT, FRNRAP. J was trimmed by 2 bases and V by 0 bases; bases with no gene match: 12. The CDR3: CASGLVPLAGGFKTYEQYF. The CDR3 nucleotides read TGTGCTAGTGGTTTGGTCCCGCTAGCGGGGGGCTTTAAGACCTACGAGCAGTACTTC.

The chain carries TRBV7-2 and TRBJ2-4, with 8 bases identical to TRBD1. The CDR3 covers 15 residues. With V trimmed by 1 base and J by 13 bases, 12 bases remained unmatched. CDR1 and CDR2 (germline): SGHTA, FQGNSA. CDR3 region: CASSLGGSGTGIQYF. The CDR3 coding sequence is TGTGCCAGCAGCTTAGGGGGTTCCGGGACAGGAATCCAGTACTTC.

The V gene is TRBV27, the J gene TRBJ1-6; 7 bases are shared with TRBD1. Trimming cost V 7 bases and J 0 bases; bases outside gene matches: 12. The CDR3 is made up of 18 amino acids. CDR1 is MNHEY and CDR2 is SMNVEV in the germline V gene (reference sequence). DNA of the CDR3: TGTGCCAGCACCTCCGGAGGAGGGGGCGCCTCCTATAATTCACCCCTCCACTTT. It yields the protein CASTSGGGGASYNSPLHF.

CDR3 in amino acids: CASSLVDEKLFF. The DNA for the CDR3 is TGTGCCAGCAGCCTAGTGGATGAAAAACTGTTTTTT. The rearrangement links TRBV25-1 to TRBJ1-4; D is ambiguous. V was clipped by 6 bases and J by 6 bases, with 8 bases between them. This CDR3 has 12 amino acids. The germline CDR1 and CDR2 sequences are MGHDK and SYGVNS.

The chain uses TRBV27 and TRBJ2-7; either TRBD1 or TRBD2 may fit D (5 bases each). Germline assignment: CDR1 MNHEY and CDR2 SMNVEV (reference sequence). Trimming took 0 bases from V and 0 from J, leaving 9 bases between them. CDR3 length: 15 amino acids. The CDR3: CASSLSGTDSYEQYF. CDR3 bases: TGTGCCAGCAGTTTATCCGGGACCGACTCCTACGAGCAGTACTTC.

For this clone: This sample includes further DNA sequences coding for the same CDR3. The rearrangement links TRBV30 to TRBJ1-3; D uncertain. In germline, CDR1 is GTSNPN, CDR2 SVGIG (reference sequence). The CDR3 is 13 residues long. Trimming stripped 3 bases from V and 3 bases from J, with 9 bases between. In DNA, the CDR3 is TGTGCCTGGAGGGAGGGAAGTGGAAACACCATATATTTT. Its protein product is CAWREGSGNTIYF.

The J gene is TRBJ1-1, the V gene TRBV28; no clear D. This CDR3 has 14 amino acids. Trimming pared 1 base from V and 1 base from J, leaving 7 bases between. CDR1 and CDR2 from the germline V gene are MDHEN and SYDVKM. The CDR3 sequence: CASSLSSANTEAFF. Written as DNA, the CDR3 is TGTGCCAGCAGTTTATCTTCGGCGAACACTGAAGCTTTCTTT.

This clone was picked up one time. The rearrangement joins TRBV30 to TRBJ2-3; D is undetermined. The CDR3 loop spans 11 amino acids. The V end lost 2 bases, the J end lost 4 bases, and 4 bases lay between the germline ends. Germline loops: CDR1 GTSNPN, CDR2 SVGIG (reference sequence). The CDR3 nucleotides read TGTGCCTGGAGTCGGGCAGATACGCAGTATTTT. Residues: CAWSRADTQYF.

The chain employs TRBV5-8 and TRBJ2-7; D gene uncertain. Germline V CDR1 and CDR2: SGHTS, YDEGEE. Between the trimmed V and J ends, which lost 2 bases and 0 bases, there was a span of 12 bases. This CDR3 is built from 15 residues. CDR3 DNA sequence: TGTGCCAGCAGCTTCGTCGGGCAGAGCTCCTACGAGCAGTACTTC. Translation: CASSFVGQSSYEQYF.

As concerns this clone: The same CDR3 is also encoded by other DNA sequences in this sample. The rearrangement links TRBV2 to TRBJ2-5; D is unresolved. Trimming removed 8 bases at V and 4 bases at J, with 5 bases between. CDR3 length: 10 amino acids. Looked up from germline, CDR1 is SNHLY and CDR2 is FYNNEI. CDR3 loop: CASSLETQYF. Here the CDR3 DNA reads TGTGCCAGCTCTCTAGAGACCCAGTACTTC. The full variable domain, its missing parts supplied by reference TRBV2 and TRBJ2-5, is EPEVTQTPSHQVTQMGQEVILRCVPISNHLYFYWYRQILGQKVEFLVSFYNNEISEKSEIFDDQFSVERPDGSNFTLKIRSTKLEDSAMYFCASSLETQYFGPGTRLLVL.

The CDR3 DNA follows: TGTGCCAGCAGCTTTGTTCATGGGACAGTAGACGAGCAGTACTTC. Translation gives CASSFVHGTVDEQYF. V is TRBV7-9 and J is TRBJ2-7; 7 positions match TRBD1. Trimming cost V 3 bases and J 5 bases; bases outside gene matches: 10. CDR3 length equals 15 residues. Germline CDR1 SEHNR, CDR2 FQNEAQ (reference sequence).

The rearrangement links TRBV6-6 to TRBJ1-1; D possibly corresponds to TRBD1 (6 bases). V was clipped by 6 bases and J by 11 bases, with 19 bases between them. Germline V gene data show CDR1 as MNHNY and CDR2 as SVGAGI (reference sequence). This CDR3 spans 13 amino acids. The CDR3 loop reads CASSRGDIIWAFF. The CDR3 nucleotides are TGTGCCAGCAGCCGAGGGGACATAATTTGGGCTTTCTTT.

This chain uses TRBV29-1 with TRBJ2-2; a weak D match, TRBD2 (5 bases). CDR3 length equals 13 residues. V was trimmed by 3 bases and J by 4 bases, leaving 9 bases between them. Germline V gene data show CDR1 as SQVTM and CDR2 as ANQGSEA. The chain's CDR3 is CSVEGRGTGELFF. For the CDR3, the DNA is TGCAGCGTTGAGGGTCGGGGCACCGGGGAGCTGTTTTTT.

The chain is built from TRBV10-1 and TRBJ2-3; 12 nucleotides agree with TRBD2. The CDR3 contains 18 residues. In germline, CDR1 is WNHNN, CDR2 SYGVQD (reference sequence). After removal of 5 bases from V and 2 bases from J, the junction contained 11 bases not matched to a gene. The CDR3 here is CASSLLRTSGEHTDTQYF. The CDR3 DNA sequence: TGCGCCAGCAGTTTGCTCCGGACTAGCGGGGAACACACAGATACGCAGTATTTT.